This T cell receptor beta chain is drawn from a study of cytomegalovirus exposure and HLA in healthy donors. PCR involved 60 Vbeta and 13 Jbeta primers. Original processing notes: In a later analysis, some 80 million unique TCR beta chains included roughly 11 million shared by two or more donors. Sequenced by immunoSEQ multiplex PCR; TCRdb stores in-frame clones only, minus some. V and J calls and clone size come straight from that table; D and trimming were deduced from the DNA. This repertoire shows some 180,000 clones, roughly 78% found once; its top ten account for 1.5% to 2%. This CDR3 is 12 amino acids long. V shed 4 bases and J shed 6 bases, with 10 bases lying between them. Germline CDR1 reads MNHEY; CDR2 reads SVGAGI. Study-wide points: Later analysis suggested most CMV-associated TCR beta chains were HLA-restricted. The study dropped some indistinguishable V segments, TRBV6-2 and TRBV6-3 among them.

Details on this clone: As yet, its antigen is unknown.

The receptor was derived from a woman aged 25-40 years in good health and CMV-seronegative. V gene TRBV6-5 combines with J gene TRBJ2-7, with a weak D call TRBD2 (6 bases). The sequenced material came from PBMCs. The CDR3, as DNA: TGTGCCAGCAGTTTCCCAGCGGGCGAGCAGTACTTC. Encoded protein: CASSFPAGEQYF.